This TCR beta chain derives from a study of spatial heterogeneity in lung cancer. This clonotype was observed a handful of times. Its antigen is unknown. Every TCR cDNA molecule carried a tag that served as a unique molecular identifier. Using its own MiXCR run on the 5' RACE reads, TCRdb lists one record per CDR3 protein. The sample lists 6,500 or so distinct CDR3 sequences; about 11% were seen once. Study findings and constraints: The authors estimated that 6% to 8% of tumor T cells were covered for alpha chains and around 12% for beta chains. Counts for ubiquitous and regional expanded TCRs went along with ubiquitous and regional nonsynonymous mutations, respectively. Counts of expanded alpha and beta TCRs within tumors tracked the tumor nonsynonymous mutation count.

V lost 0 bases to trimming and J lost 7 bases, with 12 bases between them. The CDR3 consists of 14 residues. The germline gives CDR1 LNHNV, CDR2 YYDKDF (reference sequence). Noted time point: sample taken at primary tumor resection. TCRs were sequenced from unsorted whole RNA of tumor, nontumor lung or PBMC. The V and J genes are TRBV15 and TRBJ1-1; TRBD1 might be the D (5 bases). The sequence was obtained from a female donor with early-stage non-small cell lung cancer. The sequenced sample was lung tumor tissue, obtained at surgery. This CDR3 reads CATSRDRGRLEAFF. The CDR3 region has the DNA TGTGCCACCAGCAGAGATCGGGGCAGACTTGAAGCTTTCTTT.